These T cell receptor beta chains were read from a single sample in a study of read filtering for tumor transcriptome and immune sequencing. TCRdb re-called the reads with MiXCR, one entry per CDR3 protein. There are under 35,000 distinct CDR3 sequences in the sample; about 18% occur only once, and 16% lies in the top ten. Sequences were obtained from a population of CD138-negative cells sorted from bone marrow. The receptors were sampled from a donor at least 40 years old with multiple myeloma. The CDR3 runs from the conserved cysteine through the conserved F or W. D genes are given only for firm matches. Clone size appears in some rows only: once, few, many, or a class for an expanded clone.

TRBV5-1,NA,TRBD1,TRBJ2-5,CASRPPTGVGIEETQYF,TGCGCCAGCAGGCCTCCTACAGGGGTCGGCATCGAAGAGACCCAGTACTTC
TRBV7-2,many,NA,TRBJ2-7,CASSWAGGYEQYF,TGTGCCAGCAGCTGGGCAGGCGGCTACGAGCAGTACTTC
TRBV29-1,medium-sized,NA,TRBJ2-1,CSVRGSSRDEQFF,TGCAGCGTTCGAGGGAGTAGTAGGGATGAGCAGTTCTTC
TRBV20-1,NA,TRBD2,TRBJ2-1,CGARDGLAGSTSYNEQFF,TGCGGTGCTAGAGATGGACTAGCGGGATCGACCTCCTACAATGAGCAGTTCTTC
TRBV27,NA,NA,TRBJ2-3,CASSPAGRHTQYF,TGTGCCAGCAGCCCCGCCGGAAGGCATACGCAGTATTTT
TRBV27,NA,TRBD2,TRBJ2-7,CASSFVAGGVPYVQYF,TGTGCCAGCAGTTTTGTAGCGGGAGGCGTCCCCTACGTGCAGTACTTC
TRBV5-1,many,NA,TRBJ1-5,CASSLGGGNNQPQHF,TGCGCCAGCAGCTTGGGTGGAGGGAACAATCAGCCCCAGCATTTT
TRBV28,medium-sized,NA,TRBJ2-1,CASSRRYGNEQFF,TGTGCCAGCAGCCGCAGATATGGCAATGAGCAGTTCTTC
TRBV5-1,many,TRBD1,TRBJ2-5,CASRPPTGGGIEETQYF,TGCGCCAGCAGGCCTCCTACAGGGGGCGGTATCGAAGAGACCCAGTACTTC
TRBV19,NA,NA,TRBJ2-1,CARHSRARNNEQFF,TGTGCTCGTCACAGCCGGGCCCGCAACAATGAGCAGTTCTTC
TRBV20-1,many,TRBD1,TRBJ2-5,CSARDIWTGRSETQYF,TGCAGTGCTAGAGATATATGGACAGGTCGGTCGGAGACCCAGTACTTC
TRBV28,many,TRBD1,TRBJ2-3,CASSDRAGTDTQYF,TGTGCCAGCAGCGACAGGGCGGGCACAGATACGCAGTATTTT
TRBV15,many,NA,TRBJ2-1,CATSRDFVNEQFF,TGTGCCACCAGCAGAGATTTCGTGAATGAGCAGTTCTTC
TRBV7-2,NA,NA,TRBJ1-1,CASSLSGGLDKAFF,TGTGCCAGCAGCTTATCCGGGGGGCTGGATAAAGCTTTCTTT
TRBV29-1,many,NA,TRBJ2-1,CSVGHGGTDEFF,TGCAGCGTTGGACATGGGGGGACAGACGAGTTCTTC
TRBV6-1,NA,NA,TRBJ1-5,CASTNSNQPQHF,TGTGCCAGCACGAATAGCAATCAGCCCCAGCATTTT
TRBV12-3/TRBV12-4,many,NA,TRBJ2-2,CASSLRLANTGELFF,TGTGCCAGCAGTTTACGGCTAGCGAACACCGGGGAGCTGTTTTTT
TRBV20-1,many,NA,TRBJ1-1,CSASKGGGAFF,TGCAGTGCATCAAAGGGGGGCGGGGCTTTCTTT
TRBV5-1,many,NA,TRBJ1-4,CASSLEGPGREKLFF,TGCGCCAGCAGCTTGGAAGGTCCAGGGAGAGAAAAACTGTTTTTT
TRBV20-1,many,TRBD1,TRBJ1-4,CSATGQDNEKLFF,TGCAGTGCCACGGGACAGGACAATGAAAAACTGTTTTTT